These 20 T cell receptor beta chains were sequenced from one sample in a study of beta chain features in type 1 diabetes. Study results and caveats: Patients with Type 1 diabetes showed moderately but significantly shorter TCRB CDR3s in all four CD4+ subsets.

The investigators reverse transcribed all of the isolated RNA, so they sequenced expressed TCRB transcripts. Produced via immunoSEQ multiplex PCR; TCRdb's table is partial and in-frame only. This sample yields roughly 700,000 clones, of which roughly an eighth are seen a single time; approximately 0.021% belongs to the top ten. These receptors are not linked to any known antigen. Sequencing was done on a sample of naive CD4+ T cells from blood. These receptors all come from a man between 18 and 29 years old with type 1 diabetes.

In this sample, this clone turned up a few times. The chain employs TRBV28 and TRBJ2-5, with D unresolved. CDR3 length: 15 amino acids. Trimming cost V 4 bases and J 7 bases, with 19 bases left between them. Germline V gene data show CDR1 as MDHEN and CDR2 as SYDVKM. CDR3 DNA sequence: TGTGCCAGCAGTTCTTTCGGAGACGTGTTAGGGACCCAGTACTTC. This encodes CASSSFGDVLGTQYF.

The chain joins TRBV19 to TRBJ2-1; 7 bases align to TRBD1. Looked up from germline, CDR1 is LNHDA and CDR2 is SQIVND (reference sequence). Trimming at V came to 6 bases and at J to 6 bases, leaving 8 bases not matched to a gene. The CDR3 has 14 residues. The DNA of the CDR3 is TGTGCCAGTAGGGACAGGACCAATTTCAATGAGCAGTTCTTC. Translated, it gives CASRDRTNFNEQFF.

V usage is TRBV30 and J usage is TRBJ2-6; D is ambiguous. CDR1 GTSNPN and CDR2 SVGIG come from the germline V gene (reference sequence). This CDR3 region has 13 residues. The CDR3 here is CCVLNSGANVLTF. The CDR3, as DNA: TGTTGTGTCCTAAACTCTGGGGCCAACGTCCTGACTTTC. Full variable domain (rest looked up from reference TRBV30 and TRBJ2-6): SQTIHQWPATLVQPVGSPLSLECTVEGTSNPNLYWYRQAAGRGLQLLFYSVGIGQISSEVPQNLSASRPQDRQFILSSKKLLLSDSGFYLCCVLNSGANVLTFGAGSRLTVL.

CDR3 sequence: CASSPGQDMGEQYF. The CDR3 nucleotides are TGTGCCAGCTCACCCGGACAGGATATGGGCGAGCAGTACTTC. This chain connects TRBV18 to TRBJ2-7; 7 bases match TRBD1. The CDR3 runs 14 residues. The V gene's germline CDR1 is KGHSH and CDR2 LQKENI. The ends lost 3 bases at V and 6 bases at J; junction bases unmatched: 8.

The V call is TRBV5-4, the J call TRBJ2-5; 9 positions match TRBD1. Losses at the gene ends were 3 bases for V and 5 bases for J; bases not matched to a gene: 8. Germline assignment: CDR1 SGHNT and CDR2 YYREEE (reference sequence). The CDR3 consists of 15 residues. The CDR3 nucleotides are TGTGCCAGCAGCTCATGGGACAGGGCGAGTGAGACCCAGTACTTC. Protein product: CASSSWDRASETQYF.

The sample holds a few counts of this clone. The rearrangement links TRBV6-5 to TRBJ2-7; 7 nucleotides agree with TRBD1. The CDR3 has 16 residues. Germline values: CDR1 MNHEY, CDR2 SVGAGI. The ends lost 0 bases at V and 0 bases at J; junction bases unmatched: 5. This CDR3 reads CASSYSEDRTSYEQYF. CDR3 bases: TGTGCCAGCAGTTACTCGGAGGACAGGACCTCCTACGAGCAGTACTTC.

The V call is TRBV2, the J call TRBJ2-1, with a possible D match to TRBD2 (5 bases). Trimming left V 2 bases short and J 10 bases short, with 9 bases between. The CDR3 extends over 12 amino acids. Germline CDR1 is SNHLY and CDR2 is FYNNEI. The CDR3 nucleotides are TGTGCCAGCAGTGAACGTGGAGGCGAGCAGTTCTTC. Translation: CASSERGGEQFF.

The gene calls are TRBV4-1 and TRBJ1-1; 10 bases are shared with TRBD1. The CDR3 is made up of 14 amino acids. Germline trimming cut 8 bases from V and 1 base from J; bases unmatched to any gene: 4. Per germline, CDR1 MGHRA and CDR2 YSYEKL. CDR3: CASEGQGKNTEAFF. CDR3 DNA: TGCGCCAGCGAGGGACAGGGGAAGAACACTGAAGCTTTCTTT.

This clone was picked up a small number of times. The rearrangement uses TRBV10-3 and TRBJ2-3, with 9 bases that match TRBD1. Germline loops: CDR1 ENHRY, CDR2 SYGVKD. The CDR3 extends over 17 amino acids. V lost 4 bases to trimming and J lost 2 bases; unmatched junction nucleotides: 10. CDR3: CAISGAGTGSITDTQYF. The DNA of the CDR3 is TGTGCCATCAGTGGAGCGGGGACAGGGTCAATCACAGATACGCAGTATTTT.

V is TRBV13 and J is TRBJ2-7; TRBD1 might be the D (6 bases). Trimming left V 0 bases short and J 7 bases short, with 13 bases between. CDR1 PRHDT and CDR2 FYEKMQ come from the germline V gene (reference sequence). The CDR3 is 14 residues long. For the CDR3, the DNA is TGTGCCAGCAGCTTAGGGGACAGCTCGGATGAGCAGTACTTC. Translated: CASSLGDSSDEQYF. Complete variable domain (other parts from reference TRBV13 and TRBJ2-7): AAGVIQSPRHLIKEKRETATLKCYPIPRHDTVYWYQQGPGQDPQFLISFYEKMQSDKGSIPDRFSAQQFSDYHSELNMSSLELGDSALYFCASSLGDSSDEQYFGPGTRLTVT.

Here the CDR3 reads CASTRTSSGVYEQYF. Written as DNA, the CDR3 is TGTGCCAGCACCAGAACTTCTAGCGGGGTCTACGAGCAGTACTTC. The V gene is TRBV6-5, the J gene TRBJ2-7, with 9 bases lining up with TRBD2. V lost 7 bases to trimming and J lost 3 bases; unmatched junction nucleotides: 10. CDR1 and CDR2 (germline): MNHEY, SVGAGI. The CDR3 has 15 amino acids.

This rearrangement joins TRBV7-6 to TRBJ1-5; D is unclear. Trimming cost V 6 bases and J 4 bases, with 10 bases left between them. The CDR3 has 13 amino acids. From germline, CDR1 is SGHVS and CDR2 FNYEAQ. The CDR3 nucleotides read TGTGCCAGCAGTTCCGACACGAATCAGCCCCAGCATTTT. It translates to CASSSDTNQPQHF.

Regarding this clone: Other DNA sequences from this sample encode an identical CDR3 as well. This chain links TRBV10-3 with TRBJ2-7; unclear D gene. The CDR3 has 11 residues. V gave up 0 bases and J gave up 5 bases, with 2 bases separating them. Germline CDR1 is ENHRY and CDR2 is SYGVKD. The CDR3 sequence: CAISESHEQYF. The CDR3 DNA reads TGTGCCATCAGTGAGTCTCACGAGCAGTACTTC.

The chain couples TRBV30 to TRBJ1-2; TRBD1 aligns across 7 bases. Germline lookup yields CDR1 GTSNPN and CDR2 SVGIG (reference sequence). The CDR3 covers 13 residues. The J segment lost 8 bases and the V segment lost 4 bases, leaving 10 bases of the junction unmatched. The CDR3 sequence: CAWNGAGGLGYTF. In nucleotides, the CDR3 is TGTGCCTGGAATGGAGCAGGGGGGCTCGGCTACACCTTC.

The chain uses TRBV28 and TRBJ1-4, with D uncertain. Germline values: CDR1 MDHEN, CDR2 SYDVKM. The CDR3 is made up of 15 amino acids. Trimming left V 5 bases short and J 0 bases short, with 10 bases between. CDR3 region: CASSGSGTTNEKLFF. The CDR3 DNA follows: TGTGCCAGCAGTGGGAGCGGGACAACTAATGAAAAACTGTTTTTT.

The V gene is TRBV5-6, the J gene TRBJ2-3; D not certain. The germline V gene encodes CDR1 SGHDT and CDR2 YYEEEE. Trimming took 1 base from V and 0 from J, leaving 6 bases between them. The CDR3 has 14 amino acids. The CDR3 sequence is CASSLRSSTDTQYF. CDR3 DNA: TGTGCCAGCAGCTTGAGGAGTAGCACAGATACGCAGTATTTT.

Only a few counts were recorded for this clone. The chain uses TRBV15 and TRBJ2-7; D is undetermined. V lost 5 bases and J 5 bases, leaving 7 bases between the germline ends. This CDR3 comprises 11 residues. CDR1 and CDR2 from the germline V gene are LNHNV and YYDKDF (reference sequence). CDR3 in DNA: TGTGCCACCAGCCAACCTAACGAGCAGTACTTC. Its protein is CATSQPNEQYF.

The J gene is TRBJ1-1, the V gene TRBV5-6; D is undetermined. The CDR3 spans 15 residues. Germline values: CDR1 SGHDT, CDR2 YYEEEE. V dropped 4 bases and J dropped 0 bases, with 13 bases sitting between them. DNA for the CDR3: TGTGCCAGCAGCCCCATGGGAAGGCTGAACACTGAAGCTTTCTTT. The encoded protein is CASSPMGRLNTEAFF. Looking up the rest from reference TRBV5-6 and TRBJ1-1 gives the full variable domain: DAGVTQSPTHLIKTRGQQVTLRCSPKSGHDTVSWYQQALGQGPQFIFQYYEEEERQRGNFPDRFSGHQFPNYSSELNVNALLLGDSALYLCASSPMGRLNTEAFFGQGTRLTVV.

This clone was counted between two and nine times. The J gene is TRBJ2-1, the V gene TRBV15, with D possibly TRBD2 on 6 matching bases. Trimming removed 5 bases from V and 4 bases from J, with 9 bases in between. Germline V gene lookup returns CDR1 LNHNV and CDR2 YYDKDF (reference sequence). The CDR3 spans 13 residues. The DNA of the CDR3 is TGTGCCACCAGCGGCCGGGAGTACAATGAGCAGTTCTTC. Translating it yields CATSGREYNEQFF.

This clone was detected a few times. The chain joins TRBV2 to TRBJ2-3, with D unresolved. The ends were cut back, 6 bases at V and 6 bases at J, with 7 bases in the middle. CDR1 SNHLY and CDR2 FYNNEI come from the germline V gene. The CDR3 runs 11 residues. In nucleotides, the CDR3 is TGTGCCAGCAGCCCCGGGGATACGCAGTATTTT. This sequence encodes CASSPGDTQYF. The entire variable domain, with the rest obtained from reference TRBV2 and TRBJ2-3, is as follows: EPEVTQTPSHQVTQMGQEVILRCVPISNHLYFYWYRQILGQKVEFLVSFYNNEISEKSEIFDDQFSVERPDGSNFTLKIRSTKLEDSAMYFCASSPGDTQYFGPGTRLTVL.